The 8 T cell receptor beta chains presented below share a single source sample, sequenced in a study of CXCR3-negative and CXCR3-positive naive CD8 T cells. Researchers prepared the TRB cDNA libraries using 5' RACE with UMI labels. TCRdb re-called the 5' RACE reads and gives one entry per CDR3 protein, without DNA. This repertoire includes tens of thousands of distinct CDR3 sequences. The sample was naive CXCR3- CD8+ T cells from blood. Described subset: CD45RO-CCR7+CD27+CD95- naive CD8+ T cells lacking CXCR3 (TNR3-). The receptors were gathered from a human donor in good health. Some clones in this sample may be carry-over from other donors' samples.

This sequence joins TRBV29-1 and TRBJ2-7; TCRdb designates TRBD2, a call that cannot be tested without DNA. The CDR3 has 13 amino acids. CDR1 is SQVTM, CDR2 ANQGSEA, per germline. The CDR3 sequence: CSVVGGGNYEQYF.

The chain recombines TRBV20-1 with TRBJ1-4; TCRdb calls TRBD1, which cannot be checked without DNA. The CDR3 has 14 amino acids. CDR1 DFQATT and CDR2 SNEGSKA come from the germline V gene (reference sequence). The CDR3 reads CSALGQATNEKLFF.

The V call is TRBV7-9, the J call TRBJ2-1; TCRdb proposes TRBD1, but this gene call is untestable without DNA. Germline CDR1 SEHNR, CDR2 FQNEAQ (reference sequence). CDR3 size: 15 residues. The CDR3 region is CASSLGQGSYNEQFF.

The CDR3 loop is CASSSGTGGSPLHF. This chain uses TRBV13 with TRBJ1-6; TCRdb's assignment of TRBD1 cannot be checked, as there is no DNA. The germline gives CDR1 PRHDT, CDR2 FYEKMQ (reference sequence). CDR3 length equals 14 residues.

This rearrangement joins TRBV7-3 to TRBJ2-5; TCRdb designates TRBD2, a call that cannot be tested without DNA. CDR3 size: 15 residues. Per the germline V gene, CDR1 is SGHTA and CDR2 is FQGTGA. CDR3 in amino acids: CASSPTGTDKETQYF.

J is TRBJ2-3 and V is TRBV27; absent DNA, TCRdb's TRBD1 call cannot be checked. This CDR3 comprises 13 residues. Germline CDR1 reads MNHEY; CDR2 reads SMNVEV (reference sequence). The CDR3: CASSTGQEDTQYF.

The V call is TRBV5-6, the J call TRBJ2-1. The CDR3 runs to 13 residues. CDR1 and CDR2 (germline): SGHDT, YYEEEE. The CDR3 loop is CASSLVSHNEQFF.

The CDR3: CASSPEGQWILEQYF. This chain connects TRBV18 to TRBJ2-7; TCRdb outputs TRBD1, but without DNA this stays unchecked. The CDR3 loop spans 15 amino acids. Germline V gives CDR1 KGHSH, CDR2 LQKENI.